This is a list of T cell receptor beta chains from one sample in a study of a mutant IDH1 vaccine in newly diagnosed glioma. Which antigens these TCRs recognize remains unknown. Sequencing was performed with immunoSEQ multiplex PCR; in TCRdb, only in-frame clones are kept and a portion is missing. The sample lists about 50,000 clones; about four fifths were seen once. The specimen comprised PBMCs, sampled from a glioma patient whose treatment included an IDH1 peptide vaccine. The receptors derive from a woman younger than 45 with glioma. Some clones in this sample may be carry-over from other donors' samples. Each CDR3 is given with its conserved first and last residue. The D gene is left open where the match is weak. Not all rows give a size; the values are once, few, many and, for expanded clones, a class.

v_gene	d_gene	j_gene	abundance	CDR3nt	CDR3aa
TRBV19	-	TRBJ2-7	-	TGTGCCAGTACCCCGGAGGGACGGAGCTCCTACGAGCAGTACTTC	CASTPEGRSSYEQYF
TRBV6-5	-	TRBJ1-4	-	TGTGCCAGCAGTCAATGGGATTCAACTAATGAAAAACTGTTTTTT	CASSQWDSTNEKLFF
TRBV4-1	-	TRBJ1-2	-	TGCGCCAGCAGCCAGTCCCCCCGGGAAAAGTTGATTGGCTACACCTTC	CASSQSPREKLIGYTF
TRBV13	-	TRBJ1-1	-	TGTGCCAGCATCGAACGCGGGGAGGAGACTGAAGCTTTCTTT	CASIERGEETEAFF
TRBV19	-	TRBJ1-2	-	TGTGCCAGTAGCCGACAGGAGATTAACTATGGCTACACCTTC	CASSRQEINYGYTF
TRBV5-1	TRBD1	TRBJ2-7	-	TGCGCCAGCAGCTTGCCGGGCCAGGGGGCCCCCGAGCAGTACTTC	CASSLPGQGAPEQYF
TRBV11-2	TRBD1	TRBJ1-1	-	TGTGCCAGCAGAGATCGGGACAGGGGGCGGACTGAAGCTTTCTTT	CASRDRDRGRTEAFF
TRBV30	-	TRBJ2-1	-	TGTGCCTGGAGTATCGGCGGAGCCTACAATGAGCAGTTCTTC	CAWSIGGAYNEQFF
TRBV12-5	-	TRBJ1-2	-	TGTGCTAGTGCCATTGTCCCGTATGGCTACACCTTC	CASAIVPYGYTF
TRBV5-1	-	TRBJ2-4	-	TGCGCCAGCAGCGCCGGACGCCTGCTAGCCAAAAACATTCAGTACTTC	CASSAGRLLAKNIQYF
TRBV6-1	-	TRBJ1-5	-	TGTGCCACCGGTGAGGGGTTGGGCAATCAGCCCCAGCATTTT	CATGEGLGNQPQHF
TRBV27	-	TRBJ2-5	-	TGTGCCAGCTCCTACCGGGGACCGCAAGAGACCCAGTACTTC	CASSYRGPQETQYF
TRBV7-6	-	TRBJ2-7	-	TGTGCCAGCAGCTTAGTGGACAGCAGCTCCTACGAGCAGTACTTC	CASSLVDSSSYEQYF
TRBV29-1	TRBD1	TRBJ1-2	few	TGCAGCGCCGTAACAGGGGAGGACTATGGCTACACCTTC	CSAVTGEDYGYTF
TRBV11-1	-	TRBJ2-7	-	TGTGCCAGCAGCTTAGAAGGGGCCCACGGGTTCAGCGAGCAGTACTTC	CASSLEGAHGFSEQYF
TRBV18	-	TRBJ1-1	-	TGTGCCAGCTCACCCGCAATAGTGAACACTGAAGCTTTCTTT	CASSPAIVNTEAFF
TRBV6-1	-	TRBJ1-1	-	TGTGCCAGCAGTGGGCATTTGAACACTGAAGCTTTCTTT	CASSGHLNTEAFF
TRBV6-5	-	TRBJ2-2	-	TGTGCCAGCAGTTACCTGGCAGGAGTGAACACCGGGGAGCTGTTTTTT	CASSYLAGVNTGELFF
TRBV10-1	-	TRBJ2-7	-	TGCGCCAGCAGTGAGGGGGGCGAGCAGTACTTC	CASSEGGEQYF
TRBV27	TRBD1	TRBJ1-2	once	TGTGCCAGCAGTCCGTGGACAGGTGGAGTAGGGGTGGGCTACACCTTC	CASSPWTGGVGVGYTF
TRBV10-3	TRBD1	TRBJ1-3	-	TGTGCCATCAGGCCCCTGGGGGACAGGGGTGGAAACACCATATATTTT	CAIRPLGDRGGNTIYF
TRBV9	TRBD1	TRBJ1-1	-	TGTGCCAGCCTCACTACCCCAAACCGGGACAGGAACACTGAAGCTTTCTTT	CASLTTPNRDRNTEAFF
TRBV5-4	-	TRBJ2-6	-	TGTGCCAGCAGCTTTCGATCACCTGGCTCTGGGGCCAACGTCCTGACTTTC	CASSFRSPGSGANVLTF
TRBV6-1	TRBD1	TRBJ1-1	-	TGTGCCAGCAGTACCTCGACAGGGGGCACTGAAGCTTTCTTT	CASSTSTGGTEAFF
TRBV29-1	TRBD2	TRBJ2-1	-	TGCAGCGTTGGGGCTAGCGGGAGGCGATACAATGAGCAGTTCTTC	CSVGASGRRYNEQFF
TRBV19	-	TRBJ2-1	-	TGTGCCAGTAGTATATCGGCTAGTGGGGGCAATGAGCAGTTCTTC	CASSISASGGNEQFF
TRBV5-4	TRBD1	TRBJ1-1	-	TGTGCACCCGGGACAGGTCCGGAGGGGGTGAACACTGAAGCTTTCTTT	CAPGTGPEGVNTEAFF
TRBV30	-	TRBJ2-2	few	TGTGCCTGGATGGGCGGCGGGGAGCTGTTTTTT	CAWMGGGELFF
TRBV10-1	-	TRBJ2-5	-	TGCGCCAGCAGTGAGTCAGGGGGAGAGACCCAGTACTTC	CASSESGGETQYF
TRBV19	-	TRBJ1-3	-	TGTGCCAGTAGTTTGGGCATGACCTCTGGAAACACCATATATTTT	CASSLGMTSGNTIYF
TRBV7-2	TRBD1	TRBJ1-2	-	TGTGCCAGCAGCTCTAACCCAGGGGGCCGTTCCTATGGCTACACCTTC	CASSSNPGGRSYGYTF
TRBV13	-	TRBJ1-2	-	TGTGCCAGCAGCTTTCGGGACGCTAGTACGTATGGCTACACCTTC	CASSFRDASTYGYTF
TRBV2	-	TRBJ2-4	once	TGTGCCAGCCTTCGGGGCGCCCTAGCCAAAAACATTCAGTACTTC	CASLRGALAKNIQYF
TRBV30	TRBD2	TRBJ2-3	-	TGTGCCTGGAGTGTGCTAGCGGGAGGGGATACGCAGTATTTT	CAWSVLAGGDTQYF
TRBV9	-	TRBJ2-2	once	TGTGCCAGCAGCGTAGCTACGAGGCCCGGGGAGCTGTTTTTT	CASSVATRPGELFF
TRBV6-9	-	TRBJ2-5	-	TGTGCCAGCACCCCCCGTGTTGGGTCTGGACCCCAAGAGACCCAGTACTTC	CASTPRVGSGPQETQYF
TRBV4-1	TRBD1	TRBJ1-2	-	TGCGCCAGCAGCCCACAGGGGACCTATGGCTACACCTTC	CASSPQGTYGYTF
TRBV14	-	TRBJ2-7	-	TGTGCCAGCAGCCAAGAGGGAACCCTGAGGGGAAAGCAGTACTTC	CASSQEGTLRGKQYF
TRBV6-1	-	TRBJ2-1	-	TGTGCCAGCAGTCATCTTTGGGGTCCTAATGAGCAGTTCTTC	CASSHLWGPNEQFF
TRBV2	-	TRBJ2-7	-	TGTGCCAGCAGTGGTGAAATTGGAGCCTACGAGCGGCAGTACTTC	CASSGEIGAYERQYF
TRBV6-6	-	TRBJ2-1	-	TGTGCCAGCTGCCGGGGGACGGGGGTAGACAATGAGCAGTTCTTC	CASCRGTGVDNEQFF
TRBV27	-	TRBJ2-1	-	TGTGCCACAAACCCCGGGACTTTGGATGAGCAGTTCTTC	CATNPGTLDEQFF
TRBV7-9	-	TRBJ1-1	-	TGTGCCAGCAGCTTAGACTTGAGGGCTGAAGCTTTCTTT	CASSLDLRAEAFF
TRBV30	TRBD2	TRBJ2-5	-	TGTGCCTGGAGTGTACGCCGCGTACTAGCGGGATATTTGAAGCAGTACTTC	CAWSVRRVLAGYLKQYF
TRBV29-1	-	TRBJ2-3	-	TGCAGCGTTGGACTAGACGCTGATACGCAGTATTTT	CSVGLDADTQYF
TRBV2	TRBD1	TRBJ1-2	-	TGTGCCAGCAGGGAGGGACAGGTCGGCTATGGCTACACCTTC	CASREGQVGYGYTF
TRBV30	TRBD1	TRBJ1-5	few	TGTGCCTACGGACAGGGGGCCCAGCCCCAGCATTTT	CAYGQGAQPQHF
TRBV19	TRBD1	TRBJ2-3	-	TGTGCCAGTACCCAGGGGGTAGGAGTGCATACGCAGTATTTT	CASTQGVGVHTQYF
TRBV10-1	TRBD1	TRBJ1-1	-	TGCGCCAGCAGTGTAGCAGGGGGCACTGAAGCTTTCTTT	CASSVAGGTEAFF
TRBV30	-	TRBJ1-4	-	TGTGCCTGGAGTGTGGGTCAGGGGTGGGCTAATGAAAAACTGTTTTTT	CAWSVGQGWANEKLFF
TRBV15	-	TRBJ1-5	once	TGTGCCACCAGCAGAGGCCGGCAAATCAATCAGCCCCAGCATTTT	CATSRGRQINQPQHF
TRBV9	TRBD1	TRBJ2-2	-	TGTGCCAGCAGGACAGGGGGCGTTTTTAACACCGGGGAGCTGTTTTTT	CASRTGGVFNTGELFF
TRBV28	-	TRBJ1-4	-	TGTGCCAGCAGTTTGTTCATAGCAACTAATGAAAAACTGTTTTTT	CASSLFIATNEKLFF
TRBV19	TRBD1	TRBJ1-5	-	TGTGCCAGTACCCAACCGGGACAGCTAAGCAATCAGCCCCAGCATTTT	CASTQPGQLSNQPQHF
TRBV29-1	-	TRBJ1-3	-	TGCAGCGTGGGGGGGGGTGACACCATATATTTT	CSVGGGDTIYF
TRBV19	TRBD1	TRBJ1-6	once	TGTGCCAGCCACCCGACAGGGACCGGATCTTCACCCCTCCACTTT	CASHPTGTGSSPLHF
TRBV27	-	TRBJ2-7	-	TGTGCCAGCATGAGGGGACTGGCCACCTACGAGCAGTACTTC	CASMRGLATYEQYF